These 8 T cell receptor beta chains came from one sample sequenced in a study of blood T cell repertoires in COVID-19. Method: immunoSEQ multiplex PCR; TCRdb's copy keeps in-frame clones and lacks some. Seen here are around 80,000 clones, roughly four fifths observed once, and the top ten hold about 10%. The sample consisted of peripheral blood. The receptors come from a man in his 60s with acute or convalescent COVID-19.

The chain carries TRBV28 and TRBJ2-7, with TRBD2 as a possible D gene (5 bases). In germline, CDR1 is MDHEN, CDR2 SYDVKM. The CDR3 spans 16 residues. Between the trimmed V and J ends, which lost 3 bases and 7 bases, there was a span of 22 bases. CDR3 sequence: CASSFVNFGIPGEQYF. DNA of the CDR3: TGTGCCAGCAGTTTTGTCAATTTCGGGATCCCGGGTGAGCAGTACTTC.

The sample holds one count of this clone. This chain connects TRBV6-2 or TRBV6-3 to TRBJ2-5; TRBD2 matches at 8 bases. Trimming cost V 2 bases and J 5 bases; bases outside gene matches: 4. This CDR3 has 14 residues. Germline lookup yields CDR1 MNHEY and CDR2 SVGEGT. The DNA of the CDR3 is TGTGCCAGCAGTTACGGCGGGGGGCTGGAGACCCAGTACTTC. It yields the protein CASSYGGGLETQYF.

V gene TRBV19 combines with J gene TRBJ1-1; D remains unclear. V lost 9 bases and J 1 base, leaving 12 bases between the germline ends. Germline lookup yields CDR1 LNHDA and CDR2 SQIVND (reference sequence). The length of the CDR3 is 13 residues. The CDR3 region is CASCLTPNTEAFF. The CDR3 nucleotides read TGTGCCAGCTGCCTGACACCGAACACTGAAGCTTTCTTT.

This clone appeared a single time. V usage is TRBV24-1 and J usage is TRBJ1-1; D call uncertain. The V end lost 3 bases, the J end lost 3 bases, and 7 bases lay between the germline ends. Germline V gene lookup returns CDR1 KGHDR and CDR2 SFDVKD. This CDR3 has 13 residues. In DNA form, the CDR3 reads TGTGCCACCAGTGATCTCTTGTACACTGAAGCTTTCTTT. This codes for CATSDLLYTEAFF.

The chain employs TRBV4-2 and TRBJ1-3; the D gene is possibly TRBD1 (5 bases). V was cut by 1 base and J by 0 bases, with 13 bases left in between. This CDR3 spans 17 amino acids. Germline CDR1 and CDR2: LGHNA and YNFKEQ. The CDR3 spells CASSQGRSGLSGNTIYF. CDR3 DNA: TGTGCCAGCAGCCAAGGAAGGTCAGGGCTCTCTGGAAACACCATATATTTT.

The V gene is TRBV4-3, the J gene TRBJ2-7; 10 bases are a match to TRBD1. The CDR3 is 15 residues long. The V gene's germline CDR1 is LGHNA and CDR2 YSLEER. After removal of 4 bases from V and 1 base from J, the junction contained 4 bases not matched to a gene. CDR3 sequence reads: CASSRGQGLSYEQYF. In DNA, the CDR3 is TGCGCCAGCAGCCGGGGACAGGGGCTTTCCTACGAGCAGTACTTC.

The chain links TRBV7-2 to TRBJ2-5; the match to TRBD2 covers 7 bases. Germline assignment: CDR1 SGHTA and CDR2 FQGNSA. CDR3 length: 16 residues. Trimming cost V 2 bases and J 4 bases; bases outside gene matches: 10. For the CDR3, the DNA is TGTGCCAGCAGCTTAAACGTCAGAATAGCGGGAGAGACCCAGTACTTC. Translated, it gives CASSLNVRIAGETQYF. Together with reference TRBV7-2 and TRBJ2-5, the CDR3 gives the full variable domain: GAGVSQSPSNKVTEKGKDVELRCDPISGHTALYWYRQSLGQGLEFLIYFQGNSAPDKSGLPSDRFSAERTGGSVSTLTIQRTQQEDSAVYLCASSLNVRIAGETQYFGPGTRLLVL.

The rearrangement joins TRBV2 to TRBJ1-5; D is uncertain. Trimming stripped 5 bases from V and 7 bases from J, with 18 bases between. The CDR3 sequence is 15 residues long. Germline V gene lookup returns CDR1 SNHLY and CDR2 FYNNEI. CDR3 protein: CASSPSLTVWQPQHF. In DNA form, the CDR3 reads TGTGCCAGCAGTCCTAGCCTGACTGTCTGGCAGCCCCAGCATTTT.